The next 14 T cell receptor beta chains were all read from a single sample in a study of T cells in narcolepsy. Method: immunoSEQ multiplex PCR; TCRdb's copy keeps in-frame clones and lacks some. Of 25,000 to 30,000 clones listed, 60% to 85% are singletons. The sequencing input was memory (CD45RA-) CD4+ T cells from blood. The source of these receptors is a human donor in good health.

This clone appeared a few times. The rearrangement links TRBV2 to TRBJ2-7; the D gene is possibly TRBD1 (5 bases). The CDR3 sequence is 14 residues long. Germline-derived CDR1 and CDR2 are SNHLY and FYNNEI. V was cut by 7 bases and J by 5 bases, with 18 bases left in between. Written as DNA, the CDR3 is TGTGCCAGCAAGGGGAAGGGTTTTAGGGACGAGCAGTACTTC. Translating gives CASKGKGFRDEQYF.

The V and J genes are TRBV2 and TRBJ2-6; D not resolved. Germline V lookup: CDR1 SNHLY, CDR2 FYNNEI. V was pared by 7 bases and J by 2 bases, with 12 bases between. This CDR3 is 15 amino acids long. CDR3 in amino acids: CASNPQGTGANVLTF. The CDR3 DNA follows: TGTGCCAGCAACCCCCAAGGGACTGGGGCCAACGTCCTGACTTTC.

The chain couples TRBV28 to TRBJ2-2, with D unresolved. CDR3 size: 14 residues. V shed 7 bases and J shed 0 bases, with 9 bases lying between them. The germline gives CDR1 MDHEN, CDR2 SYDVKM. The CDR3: CASTRRPNTGELFF. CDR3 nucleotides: TGTGCCAGCACGCGGAGACCGAACACCGGGGAGCTGTTTTTT.

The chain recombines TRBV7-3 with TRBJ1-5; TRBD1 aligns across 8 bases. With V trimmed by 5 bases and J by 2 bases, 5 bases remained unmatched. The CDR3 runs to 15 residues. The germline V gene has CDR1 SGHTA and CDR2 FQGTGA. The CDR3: CASSGTTGGNQPQHF. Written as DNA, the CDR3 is TGTGCCAGCAGCGGGACGACAGGGGGCAATCAGCCCCAGCATTTT.

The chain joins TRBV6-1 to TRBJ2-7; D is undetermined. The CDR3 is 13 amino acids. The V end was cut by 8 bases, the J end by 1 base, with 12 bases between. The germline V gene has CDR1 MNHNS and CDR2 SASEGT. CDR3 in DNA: TGTGCCAGCGGAGTTGCTAGATCCTACGAGCAGTACTTC. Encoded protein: CASGVARSYEQYF.

The CDR3 DNA sequence: TGTGCCTGGAGACTGATGAACACTGAAGCTTTCTTT. Amino acid sequence: CAWRLMNTEAFF. This sequence joins TRBV30 and TRBJ1-1, with D unclear. Trimming cost V 3 bases and J 0 bases, with 5 bases left between them. The CDR3 is 12 amino acids. Germline V lookup: CDR1 GTSNPN, CDR2 SVGIG (reference sequence).

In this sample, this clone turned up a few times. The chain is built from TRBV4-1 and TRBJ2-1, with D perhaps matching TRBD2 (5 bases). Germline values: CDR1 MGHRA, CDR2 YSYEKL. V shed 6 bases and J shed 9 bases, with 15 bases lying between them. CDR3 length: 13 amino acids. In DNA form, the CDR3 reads TGCGCCAGCAGTACTAGATCGGCGGCTGAGCAGTTCTTC. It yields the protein CASSTRSAAEQFF.

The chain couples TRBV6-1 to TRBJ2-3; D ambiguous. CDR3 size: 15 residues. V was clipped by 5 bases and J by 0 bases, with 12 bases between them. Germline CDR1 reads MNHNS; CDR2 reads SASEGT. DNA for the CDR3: TGTGCCAGCAGTACGAGCGTCACTAGCACAGATACGCAGTATTTT. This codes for CASSTSVTSTDTQYF.

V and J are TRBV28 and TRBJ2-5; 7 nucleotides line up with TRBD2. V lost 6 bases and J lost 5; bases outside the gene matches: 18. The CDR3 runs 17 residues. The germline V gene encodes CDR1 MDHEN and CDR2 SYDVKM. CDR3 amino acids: CASSSRRAAGTRETQYF. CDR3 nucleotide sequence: TGTGCCAGCAGCTCCCGTCGGGCAGCGGGAACCCGGGAGACCCAGTACTTC.

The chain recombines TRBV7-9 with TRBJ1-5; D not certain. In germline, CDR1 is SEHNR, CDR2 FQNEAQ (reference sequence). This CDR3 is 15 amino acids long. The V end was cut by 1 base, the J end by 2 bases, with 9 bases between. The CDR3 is CASSLGGSRNQPQHF. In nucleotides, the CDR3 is TGTGCCAGCAGCTTAGGGGGATCCCGCAATCAGCCCCAGCATTTT.

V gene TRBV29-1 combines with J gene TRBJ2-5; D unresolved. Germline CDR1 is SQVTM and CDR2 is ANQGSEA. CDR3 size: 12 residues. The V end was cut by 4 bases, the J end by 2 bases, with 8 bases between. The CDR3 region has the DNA TGCAGCGTTGCCCCAGCTCAAGAGACCCAGTACTTC. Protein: CSVAPAQETQYF.

This chain's CDR3 is CASSPASNSGNTIYF. The DNA of the CDR3 is TGTGCCAGCTCACCGGCCAGCAACTCTGGAAACACCATATATTTT. This chain links TRBV18 with TRBJ1-3; unclear D gene. The V gene lost 3 bases and the J gene lost 0 bases, with 9 bases spanning the gap. Germline V gene lookup returns CDR1 KGHSH and CDR2 LQKENI. The CDR3 consists of 15 residues.

The CDR3 protein is CASSKTSGGEETQYF. The CDR3 coding sequence is TGTGCCAGCAGCAAGACTAGCGGGGGGGAAGAGACCCAGTACTTC. The genes are TRBV28 and TRBJ2-5; 14 bases align to TRBD2. From germline, CDR1 is MDHEN and CDR2 SYDVKM. The CDR3 has 15 amino acids. J was trimmed by 3 bases and V by 6 bases; bases with no gene match: 3.

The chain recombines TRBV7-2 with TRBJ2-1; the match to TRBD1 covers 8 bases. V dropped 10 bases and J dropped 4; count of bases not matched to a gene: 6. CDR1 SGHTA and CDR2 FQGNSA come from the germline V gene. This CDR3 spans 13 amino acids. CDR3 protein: CATSGQEYNEQFF. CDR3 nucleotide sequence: TGTGCCACCTCGGGACAGGAGTACAATGAGCAGTTCTTC. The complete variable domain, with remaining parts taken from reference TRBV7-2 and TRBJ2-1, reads GAGVSQSPSNKVTEKGKDVELRCDPISGHTALYWYRQSLGQGLEFLIYFQGNSAPDKSGLPSDRFSAERTGGSVSTLTIQRTQQEDSAVYLCATSGQEYNEQFFGPGTRLTVL.